This TCR beta chain was identified during a study of OX40 agonist ivuxolimab in advanced cancers. Study-wide results and caveats: It was also the case that some nonresponders had low normalized T-cell clonal expansion. At 0.1 to 3.0 mg/kg and by week 6, CD4+ and CD8+ T cells in the blood had expanded clonally.

From germline, CDR1 is LNHNV and CDR2 YYDKDF (reference sequence). The CDR3 loop spans 14 amino acids. V lost 0 bases and J 6 bases, leaving 8 bases between the germline ends. Using immunoSEQ multiplex PCR, the repertoire was profiled, and TCRdb retains in-frame clones only, with some absent. Altogether about 78,000 clones are present, around nine tenths being singletons, with the ten largest covering 2.5% to 3%. Note on this clone: The antigen is unknown.

Patients were ineligible given autoimmune disease history or systemic immunosuppression. The chain carries TRBV15 and TRBJ2-2, with unresolved D. The TCR comes from an adult with an advanced solid tumor such as melanoma, head and neck, liver or kidney cancer. Here the sequenced sample was CD4+ or CD8+ T cells sorted from blood, taken in a trial of the OX40 agonist ivuxolimab. The CDR3 loop reads CATSRDPLAGELFF. The CDR3 DNA reads as TGTGCCACCAGCAGAGATCCTCTAGCCGGGGAGCTGTTTTTT.